The clone carrying this T cell receptor (beta chain) was counted at least ten times. Its antigen is unknown. Cells sorted as Tregs were CD4+, CD25+ and CD127-/low. The V end lost 3 bases, the J end lost 7 bases, and 20 bases lay between the germline ends. The CDR3 consists of 16 residues. CDR1 is SGDLS, CDR2 YYNGEE, per germline. Study-wide findings and caveats: Tumor memory CD4+ T cell TCR gene usage was found to cluster with blood and lymph node memory CD4+ cells and with lymph node naive CD4+ cells. Greatest tumor Treg TCR overlap was with tumor naive CD4+ cells.

Constant-region reverse primers amplified full-length variable regions, followed by semi-nested Nested Universal Primer A PCR. TCRdb redid the calling of the 5' RACE reads with MiXCR, one entry per CDR3 protein. The sample contains 35,000 to 50,000 distinct CDR3 sequences, 22% of which appear only once. The sequencing input was Tregs sorted from a lymph node. The chain joins TRBV9 to TRBJ2-1, with no clear D. The sequence was collected from a female donor with breast cancer. The CDR3 loop is CASSANIRQVGNEQFF. DNA for the CDR3: TGTGCCAGCAGCGCTAATATACGTCAGGTTGGAAATGAGCAGTTCTTC.